This T cell receptor (beta chain) emerged from a study of T-cell memory formation after mild COVID-19. Study context: Clusters were largely donor specific. Study findings and constraints: Pre-infection memory carried some responding clones, suggesting that cross-reactive memory joined.

TCRdb reanalysed the 5' RACE reads using MiXCR and keeps one entry per CDR3 protein. The table includes approximately 490,000 distinct CDR3 sequences, about a fifth detected once. In this sample, this clonotype turned up a few times. Its antigen is undetermined. The CDR3 length is 15 residues. CDR1 is MNHEY, CDR2 SVGAGI, per germline. V dropped 7 bases and J dropped 6; count of bases not matched to a gene: 12. This chain connects TRBV6-5 to TRBJ2-1; 7 nucleotides match TRBD2. Material for sequencing was PBMCs or a T cell subset sorted from them (not recorded which). The sequence was collected from an adult woman who had mild COVID-19 (a few samples of this study predate the infection). Cell type and time point are not known. In nucleotides, the CDR3 is TGTGCCAGCACAGGGCAAGGACTAGTCGGCAATGAGCAGTTCTTC. This encodes CASTGQGLVGNEQFF.